The present TCR beta chain was sequenced within a study of radiation and T cells in renal cell carcinoma. Time point reported: baseline pretreatment blood. Indicated treatment: 15 Gy SBRT to primary tumor, nephrectomy 4 weeks later. This renal cell carcinoma was of the clear cell type. This clone was observed a single time. Sequenced by immunoSEQ multiplex PCR; TCRdb stores in-frame clones only, minus some. The data hold 130,000 or so clones, with 75% to 90% observed a single time. CDR1 is SGDLS and CDR2 is YYNGEE in the germline V gene. The V and J ends lost 0 bases and 4 bases respectively, with 13 bases between them. The CDR3 spans 16 residues.

The clonotype originates from a woman in her 50s with renal cell carcinoma. The chain joins TRBV9 to TRBJ2-2; tentative D call: TRBD1 (6 bases). Sample: blood, taken from a patient whose treatment included radiotherapy and nephrectomy. CDR3 in amino acids: CASSVETGFGTGELFF. CDR3 nucleotide sequence: TGTGCCAGCAGCGTAGAAACAGGGTTCGGCACCGGGGAGCTGTTTTTT.